The T cell receptor beta chain described here comes from a study of blood T cell repertoires in COVID-19. Overall study context: Samples taken during acute and convalescent COVID-19 were collected in the United States, Italy and Spain. T cells, B-cell-depleted T cells, or PBMCs provided the cDNA or gDNA that served as material.

Study processing details: Estimated nucleated cell counts came from reference gene primer amplification. Generated by immunoSEQ multiplex PCR, the TCRdb table keeps only in-frame clones and is missing some. The D gene and trimming were derived from the DNA, and the V and J assignments and clone size from that table. This sample yields fewer than 65,000 clones, of which roughly nine tenths are seen a single time; about 4% belongs to the top ten. Germline CDR1 SGHVS, CDR2 FNYEAQ. This CDR3 contains 15 residues. Trimming removed 1 base at V and 6 bases at J, with 13 bases between. The chain combines TRBV7-6 with TRBJ1-5; a weak D match, TRBD1 (6 bases). The sample taken for sequencing was peripheral blood. The sequence was obtained from a man aged 50-60 years with acute or convalescent COVID-19. CDR3 coding DNA: TGTGCCAGCAGCTTAGGGGTGGGGGCGGCTCAGCCCCAGCATTTT. Protein: CASSLGVGAAQPQHF.